This paragraph covers one TCR beta chain sequence. The sample belongs to a study of cytomegalovirus exposure and HLA in healthy donors. It was with 60 Vbeta and 13 Jbeta primers that the PCR ran. Sequencing used immunoSEQ multiplex PCR; TCRdb keeps in-frame clones, though not all of them. The table has around 200,000 clones, approximately 84% seen once. The CDR3 loop spans 12 amino acids. V lost 6 bases and J lost 8, with 8 bases in between. Germline lookup yields CDR1 PRHDT and CDR2 FYEKMQ (reference sequence). This sequence originates from a woman aged 50 to 60 in good health and CMV-seropositive. The specimen was PBMCs. The J gene is TRBJ1-6, the V gene TRBV13; no firm D call. The DNA for the CDR3 is TGTGCCAGCAGAGCGAGAGATTCACCCCTCCACTTT. This translates into CASRARDSPLHF.